A single sample gave rise to the 30 T cell receptor beta chains below, sequenced in a study of T cells in Graves' hyperthyroidism and ophthalmopathy. RNA transcripts yielded amplified TCR beta CDR3 regions. Using the HTBI primer set, a first-round RT-PCR was run on the TCR CDR3. TCRdb reprocessed the multiplex PCR reads via MiXCR and lists one record per CDR3 protein. The sample holds 550,000 to 800,000 distinct CDR3 sequences, 15% to 20% seen once. The sequenced material came from blood. Receptor source: a man aged 50-60 years with Graves' hyperthyroidism.

This clonotype was counted a few times. The chain carries TRBV7-9 and TRBJ1-5; 8 positions agree with TRBD1. The CDR3 loop spans 17 amino acids. V trimming: 2 bases; J trimming: 4 bases; junction bases outside the gene matches: 10. Germline loops: CDR1 SEHNR, CDR2 FQNEAQ (reference sequence). The CDR3 DNA follows: TGTGCCAGCAGCTTATGGAGGCAGGGGGCGAGGAATCAGCCCCAGCATTTT. Protein sequence: CASSLWRQGARNQPQHF.

This rearrangement joins TRBV24-1 to TRBJ2-2; 14 bases agree with TRBD2. Germline CDR1 KGHDR, CDR2 SFDVKD. This CDR3 comprises 18 residues. The ends lost 0 bases at V and 6 bases at J; junction bases unmatched: 5. CDR3 region: CATSDLQGLAGVAGELFF. CDR3 DNA: TGTGCCACCAGTGATTTGCAGGGACTAGCGGGAGTAGCCGGGGAGCTGTTTTTT.

The chain has TRBV30 and TRBJ2-1, with D possibly being TRBD2 (5 bases). CDR1 GTSNPN and CDR2 SVGIG come from the germline V gene (reference sequence). V lost 0 bases to trimming and J lost 6 bases, with 15 bases between them. This CDR3 comprises 15 residues. The CDR3 bases are TGTGCCTGGAGTGTACCCCCAGGACGGGGCAATGAGCAGTTCTTC. Translated, it gives CAWSVPPGRGNEQFF.

The chain couples TRBV25-1 to TRBJ2-7; D may correspond to TRBD1 or TRBD2 (5 bases each). Trimming cost V 6 bases and J 2 bases, with 23 bases left between them. Germline lookup yields CDR1 MGHDK and CDR2 SYGVNS. The CDR3 runs 17 residues. The CDR3 nucleotides read TGTGCCAGCAGGGACCCCCGATGGGACGCCCGTCCCTACGAGCAGTACTTC. Encoded protein: CASRDPRWDARPYEQYF.

This clonotype came up a few times. The chain carries TRBV6-1 and TRBJ1-2; D might be TRBD1 (5 bases). Trimming stripped 11 bases from V and 6 bases from J, with 16 bases between. Germline assignment: CDR1 MNHNS and CDR2 SASEGT. The CDR3 consists of 12 residues. In DNA, the CDR3 is TGTGCCTGCCGCAAGGGGCCGGATGGCTACACCTTC. This encodes CACRKGPDGYTF.

This clonotype was seen a few times. The rearrangement links TRBV10-3 to TRBJ2-1; no clear D gene. Trimming took 0 bases from V and 3 from J, leaving 9 bases between them. The CDR3 totals 15 residues. Per the germline V gene, CDR1 is ENHRY and CDR2 is SYGVKD. CDR3 loop: CAISESRDHYNEQFF. Here the CDR3 DNA reads TGTGCCATCAGTGAGTCGAGAGACCACTACAATGAGCAGTTCTTC.

The rearrangement links TRBV4-3 to TRBJ2-5; a weak D match, TRBD1 (6 bases). The CDR3 is 15 amino acids. Germline assignment: CDR1 LGHNA and CDR2 YSLEER. Deletions cut 0 bases from V and 2 bases from J, with 10 bases between. The CDR3 DNA follows: TGCGCCAGCAGCCAAGAGGGCAGGGGACAAGAGACCCAGTACTTC. Its translation: CASSQEGRGQETQYF.

Ten or more counts support this clonotype. V usage is TRBV2 and J usage is TRBJ2-5, with 10 bases matching TRBD2. The V gene's germline CDR1 is SNHLY and CDR2 FYNNEI. J gave up 5 bases and V 5 bases, and 8 bases lay outside the gene matches. There are 15 residues in the CDR3. CDR3 sequence: CASSQGTSAAETQYF. The CDR3 nucleotides read TGTGCCAGCAGTCAGGGGACTAGCGCGGCGGAGACCCAGTACTTC.

The table lists this clonotype with many counts. The V gene is TRBV6-2 or TRBV6-3, the J gene TRBJ1-2; D call uncertain. Between the trimmed V and J ends, which lost 6 bases and 1 base, there was a span of 3 bases. Germline V CDR1 and CDR2: MNHEY, SVGEGT. The CDR3 length is 11 residues. CDR3 residues: CASRSNYGYTF. CDR3 nucleotides: TGTGCCAGCAGAAGTAACTATGGCTACACCTTC.

This clonotype was picked up many times. The chain links TRBV12-3 or TRBV12-4 to TRBJ2-7; TRBD2 agrees at 9 bases. The J segment lost 2 bases and the V segment lost 5 bases, leaving 10 bases of the junction unmatched. The CDR3 runs to 16 residues. In DNA, the CDR3 is TGTGCCAGCAGTCCTCGGACAGCGGGAGGCGCCTACGAGCAGTACTTC. Its translation: CASSPRTAGGAYEQYF.

This chain uses TRBV5-1 with TRBJ2-3, with D maybe TRBD1 (7 bases). This CDR3 has 15 amino acids. From germline, CDR1 is SGHRS and CDR2 YFSETQ. Deletions cut 3 bases from V and 3 bases from J, with 14 bases between. CDR3 nucleotides: TGCGCCAGCAGCTGGCAGGGGGGTGATACAGATACGCAGTATTTT. It translates to CASSWQGGDTDTQYF. The full variable domain, its missing parts supplied by reference TRBV5-1 and TRBJ2-3, is KAGVTQTPRYLIKTRGQQVTLSCSPISGHRSVSWYQQTPGQGLQFLFEYFSETQRNKGNFPGRFSGRQFSNSRSEMNVSTLELGDSALYLCASSWQGGDTDTQYFGPGTRLTVL.

The V call is TRBV6-5, the J call TRBJ2-3, with 8 positions matching TRBD1. The trim removed 2 bases at V and 4 bases at J, leaving 2 bases unmatched. This CDR3 comprises 14 residues. CDR1 and CDR2 (germline): MNHEY, SVGAGI. DNA of the CDR3: TGTGCCAGCAGTTACATGGACAGGGCAGATACGCAGTATTTT. It translates to CASSYMDRADTQYF.

The chain couples TRBV7-8 to TRBJ1-1, with D possibly being TRBD1 (6 bases). The V gene's germline CDR1 is SGHVS and CDR2 FQNEAQ. CDR3 size: 14 residues. Trimming stripped 4 bases from V and 1 base from J, with 10 bases between. CDR3 coding DNA: TGTGCCAGCAGCTCAGACAGGACGAACACTGAAGCTTTCTTT. This codes for CASSSDRTNTEAFF.

This clonotype occurred a few times. The chain joins TRBV11-2 to TRBJ2-1; TRBD2 matches at 9 bases. This CDR3 comprises 17 residues. The V and J ends lost 6 bases and 0 bases, in that order; junction bases with no gene match: 9. Per the germline V gene, CDR1 is SGHAT and CDR2 is FQNNGV. In nucleotides, the CDR3 is TGTGCCAGCAGGAATCTAGCGGGATCAAGCTCCTACAATGAGCAGTTCTTC. Its protein product is CASRNLAGSSSYNEQFF.

This chain uses TRBV20-1 with TRBJ2-3; D may be TRBD2 (5 bases). The CDR3 extends over 16 amino acids. V lost 3 bases and J lost 2, with 18 bases in between. CDR1 and CDR2 from the germline V gene are DFQATT and SNEGSKA (reference sequence). The CDR3 DNA follows: TGCAGTGCTAGTGTAGGAGCGGAATTTTACACAGATACGCAGTATTTT. Translation gives CSASVGAEFYTDTQYF.

This clonotype was detected only a few times. The V call is TRBV20-1, the J call TRBJ1-1, with TRBD1 as a possible D gene (5 bases). In germline, CDR1 is DFQATT, CDR2 SNEGSKA (reference sequence). V lost 0 bases and J lost 5, with 13 bases in between. The CDR3 length is 14 residues. The CDR3 DNA sequence: TGCAGTGCTAGAGACTCAGGGTCTTCGACTGAAGCTTTCTTT. It encodes CSARDSGSSTEAFF.

The chain links TRBV19 to TRBJ2-7, with TRBD2 matching 7 bases. The CDR3 contains 14 residues. Germline loops: CDR1 LNHDA, CDR2 SQIVND (reference sequence). Trimming took 10 bases from V and 7 from J; bases not matched to a gene: 16. CDR3 nucleotides: TGTGCCACCTCCGTCTTGCGGGAGTCTCTTGAGCAGTACTTC. Translating it yields CATSVLRESLEQYF. The variable domain in full, completed from reference TRBV19 and TRBJ2-7, reads DGGITQSPKYLFRKEGQNVTLSCEQNLNHDAMYWYRQDPGQGLRLIYYSQIVNDFQKGDIAEGYSVSREKKESFPLTVTSAQKNPTAFYLCATSVLRESLEQYFGPGTRLTVT.

This chain uses TRBV4-1 with TRBJ2-3; 11 bases are a match to TRBD2. The CDR3 is 15 residues long. Per the germline V gene, CDR1 is MGHRA and CDR2 is YSYEKL. With V trimmed by 3 bases and J by 8 bases, 7 bases remained unmatched. CDR3 residues: CASSQGTSGIPTQYF. The CDR3 DNA reads TGCGCCAGCAGCCAGGGGACTAGCGGAATACCTACGCAGTATTTT.

V usage is TRBV28 and J usage is TRBJ2-7; perhaps TRBD1 as D (6 bases). The V end was cut by 6 bases, the J end by 0 bases, with 21 bases between. CDR1 is MDHEN, CDR2 SYDVKM, per germline. This CDR3 spans 17 amino acids. CDR3 coding DNA: TGTGCCAGCAGCCAAGAGCCCCCCCCAGGGGTCTCCTACGAGCAGTACTTC. Translated: CASSQEPPPGVSYEQYF.

This clonotype was found a few times. This rearrangement joins TRBV28 to TRBJ1-1; D call uncertain. Germline V gene data show CDR1 as MDHEN and CDR2 as SYDVKM. This CDR3 is built from 13 residues. The CDR3 DNA follows: TGTGTCACGGTCCGGCAGGTGAACACTGAAGCTTTCTTT. Amino acids: CVTVRQVNTEAFF.

At least ten counts were recorded for this clonotype. The rearrangement joins TRBV18 to TRBJ2-1; 9 positions agree with TRBD2. V shed 1 base and J 0 bases; nucleotides not matched to a gene: 10. The CDR3 is 19 amino acids. Germline V gene lookup returns CDR1 KGHSH and CDR2 LQKENI. CDR3 nucleotide sequence: TGTGCCAGCTCACCACGATACCTTTCAGCGGGAGGCTCCTACAATGAGCAGTTCTTC. This sequence encodes CASSPRYLSAGGSYNEQFF.

This clonotype has ten or more counts. The chain joins TRBV12-3 or TRBV12-4 to TRBJ2-3, with 9 bases fitting TRBD1. This CDR3 is built from 16 residues. The J segment lost 3 bases and the V segment lost 6 bases, leaving 10 bases of the junction unmatched. The CDR3 region is CASRSQQGAMTDTQYF. CDR3 nucleotides: TGTGCCAGCAGGAGCCAACAGGGGGCGATGACAGATACGCAGTATTTT.

This chain connects TRBV20-1 to TRBJ2-1, with TRBD2 matching over 10 bases. CDR1 is DFQATT and CDR2 is SNEGSKA in the germline V gene (reference sequence). The CDR3 totals 13 residues. V lost 3 bases, J lost 9 bases, and 5 bases stayed unmatched. The CDR3 region is CSARPSGRFEQFF. DNA of the CDR3: TGCAGTGCTAGGCCTAGCGGGAGATTTGAGCAGTTCTTC.

This clonotype was seen many times. The chain uses TRBV11-3 and TRBJ2-1, with 7 bases lining up with TRBD2. V dropped 5 bases and J dropped 3; count of bases not matched to a gene: 7. The CDR3 runs to 15 residues. Germline V CDR1 and CDR2: SGHNT, YENEEA. The CDR3 DNA follows: TGTGCCAGCAGCCGGTTGCGGGAGAGCTACAATGAGCAGTTCTTC. The encoded protein is CASSRLRESYNEQFF. The variable domain in full, with the rest retrieved from reference TRBV11-3 and TRBJ2-1, is EAGVVQSPRYKIIEKKQPVAFWCNPISGHNTLYWYLQNLGQGPELLIRYENEEAVDDSQLPKDRFSAERLKGVDSTLKIQPAELGDSAVYLCASSRLRESYNEQFFGPGTRLTVL.

This clonotype has ten or more counts. J is TRBJ1-5 and V is TRBV5-1, with 7 bases aligning to TRBD1. The V and J ends lost 4 bases and 3 bases, in that order; junction bases with no gene match: 7. Germline assignment: CDR1 SGHRS and CDR2 YFSETQ. The CDR3 covers 15 residues. CDR3 coding DNA: TGCGCCAGCAGCCCCACGGGACAGAACAATCAGCCCCAGCATTTT. As protein: CASSPTGQNNQPQHF.

With respect to this clonotype: A read error may be the cause here, since a much bigger clone is one base away. This chain connects TRBV9 to TRBJ2-1; 11 bases match TRBD1. Germline V CDR1 and CDR2: SGDLS, YYNGEE. The length of the CDR3 is 16 residues. DNA for the CDR3: TGTGTCAGCAGCGTAGGGGGGACAGGGGGAATCAATGAGCAGTTCTTC. Protein product: CVSSVGGTGGINEQFF.

The rearrangement uses TRBV6-7 and TRBJ2-5; D gene unclear. TRBV6-7 falls under the ORF class, with uncertain function. The CDR3 is made up of 14 amino acids. V dropped 2 bases and J dropped 2 bases, with 9 bases sitting between them. The CDR3 is CASSYKGGQETQYF. As DNA, the CDR3 is TGTGCCAGCAGTTACAAAGGCGGACAAGAGACCCAGTACTTC.

Many counts were recorded for this clonotype. This chain connects TRBV7-9 to TRBJ2-5, with TRBD1 matching 10 bases. The ends lost 6 bases at V and 3 bases at J; junction bases unmatched: 10. The CDR3 has 16 residues. CDR1 and CDR2 (germline): SEHNR, FQNEAQ (reference sequence). DNA for the CDR3: TGTGCCAGCAGGACCACCCGGACAGGGGGGAAAGAGACCCAGTACTTC. Its translation is CASRTTRTGGKETQYF.

The chain combines TRBV10-3 with TRBJ1-2, with TRBD1 as a possible D gene (6 bases). The CDR3 runs to 13 residues. Trimming took 7 bases from V and 4 from J, leaving 13 bases between them. In germline, CDR1 is ENHRY, CDR2 SYGVKD. The CDR3 nucleotides are TGTGCCATCAACGAAAGAGGGGGCTATGGCTACACCTTC. It yields the protein CAINERGGYGYTF.

This clonotype has ten or more counts. The chain is built from TRBV2 and TRBJ2-3, with D perhaps given as TRBD1 or TRBD2 (5 bases each). This CDR3 contains 15 residues. CDR1 SNHLY and CDR2 FYNNEI come from the germline V gene. Trimming pared 3 bases from V and 6 bases from J, leaving 16 bases between. The chain's CDR3 is CASSDVSGWGDTQYF. CDR3 in DNA: TGTGCCAGCAGTGACGTGTCGGGATGGGGGGATACGCAGTATTTT.